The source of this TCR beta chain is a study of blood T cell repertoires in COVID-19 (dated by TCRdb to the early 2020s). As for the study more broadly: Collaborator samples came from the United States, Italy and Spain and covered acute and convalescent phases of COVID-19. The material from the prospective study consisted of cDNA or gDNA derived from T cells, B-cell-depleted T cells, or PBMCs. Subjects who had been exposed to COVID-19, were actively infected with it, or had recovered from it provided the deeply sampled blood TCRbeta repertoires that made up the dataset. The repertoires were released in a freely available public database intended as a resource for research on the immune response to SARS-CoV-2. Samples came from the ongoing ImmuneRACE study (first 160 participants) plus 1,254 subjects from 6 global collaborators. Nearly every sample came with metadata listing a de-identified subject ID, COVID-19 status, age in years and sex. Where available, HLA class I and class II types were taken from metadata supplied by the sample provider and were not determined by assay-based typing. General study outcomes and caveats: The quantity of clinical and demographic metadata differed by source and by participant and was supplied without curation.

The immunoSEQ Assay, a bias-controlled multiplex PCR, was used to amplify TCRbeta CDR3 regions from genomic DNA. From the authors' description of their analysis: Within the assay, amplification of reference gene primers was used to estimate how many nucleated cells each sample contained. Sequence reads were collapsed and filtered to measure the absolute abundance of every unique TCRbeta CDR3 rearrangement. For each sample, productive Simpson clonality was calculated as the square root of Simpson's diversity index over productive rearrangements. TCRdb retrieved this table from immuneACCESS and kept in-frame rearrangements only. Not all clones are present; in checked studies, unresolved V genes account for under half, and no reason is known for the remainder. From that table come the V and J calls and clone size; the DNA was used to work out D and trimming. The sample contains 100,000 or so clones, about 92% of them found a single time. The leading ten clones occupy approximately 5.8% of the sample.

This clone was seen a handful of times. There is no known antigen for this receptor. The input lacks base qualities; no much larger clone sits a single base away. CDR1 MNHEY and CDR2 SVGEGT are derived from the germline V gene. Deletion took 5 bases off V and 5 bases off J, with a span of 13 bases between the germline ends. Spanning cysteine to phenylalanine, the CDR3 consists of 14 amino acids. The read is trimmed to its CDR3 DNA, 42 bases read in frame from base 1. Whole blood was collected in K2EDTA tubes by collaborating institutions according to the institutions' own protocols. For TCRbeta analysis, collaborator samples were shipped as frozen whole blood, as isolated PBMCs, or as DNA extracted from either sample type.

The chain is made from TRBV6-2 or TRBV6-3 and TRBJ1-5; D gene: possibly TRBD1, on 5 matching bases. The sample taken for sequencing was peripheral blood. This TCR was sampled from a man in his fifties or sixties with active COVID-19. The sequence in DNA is TGTGCCAGCAGTCCGGGGGTCCCCTATCAGCCCCAGCATTTT. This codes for CASSPGVPYQPQHF.